This TCR beta chain was obtained from a study of identical twins. Study results and limitations: A cross-sectional statistical analysis, not follow-up of the same donors, supported the conclusions.

A few counts support this clonotype. Its antigen is unidentified. Each CDR3 protein is one row after TCRdb ran MiXCR on the 5' RACE reads. The table includes around 18,000 distinct CDR3 sequences, about two thirds detected once. This CDR3 spans 12 amino acids. Trimming shortened V by 2 bases and J by 7 bases, and 8 bases separated the two germline ends. Germline CDR1 is SGHAT and CDR2 is FQNNGV. V is TRBV11-2 and J is TRBJ2-5; maybe TRBD2 (5 bases). Sequenced sample: memory (CD45RO+) T cells sorted from blood. The receptor comes from a woman aged 18-29 years in good health. This table probably holds off-target reads from a library built for another chain. The CDR3 loop is CASSLRELTQYF. The CDR3 DNA follows: TGTGCCAGCAGCTTAAGGGAGCTGACCCAGTACTTC. Full variable domain (rest looked up from reference TRBV11-2 and TRBJ2-5): EAGVAQSPRYKIIEKRQSVAFWCNPISGHATLYWYQQILGQGPKLLIQFQNNGVVDDSQLPKDRFSAERLKGVDSTLKIQPAKLEDSAVYLCASSLRELTQYFGPGTRLLVL.